The 9 T cell receptor beta chains given below trace back to one sample, sequenced in a study of graft-versus-host responses after intestinal transplantation. Clones were sequenced by immunoSEQ multiplex PCR, and TCRdb holds only the in-frame ones, with some missing. This sample has 45,000 or so clones, with roughly nine tenths found just once. The sample consisted of PBMCs, taken 524 days after transplant. Source of these receptors: a human patient who received an intestinal transplant, so some T cells may come from the graft donor.

Concerning this clone itself: At one of its ends the junction is not consistent with the germline gene, which may arise from a read error. The chain uses TRBV7-7 and TRBJ2-5; D tentatively fits TRBD1 or TRBD2 (5 bases each). The CDR3 is made up of 15 amino acids. Germline V gene data show CDR1 as SSHAT and CDR2 as FNYEAQ (reference sequence). CDR3 DNA: TGTGCTAGCAGCTTAGGCGGTGGGACGGCAGAGACCCAGTACTTC. Translated, it gives CASSLGGGTAETQYF.

This sequence joins TRBV15 and TRBJ2-1, with unresolved D. The CDR3 sequence is 13 residues long. Trimming took 3 bases from V and 5 from J, leaving 8 bases between them. Germline lookup yields CDR1 LNHNV and CDR2 YYDKDF (reference sequence). CDR3 protein: CATSRWRNNEQFF. CDR3 nucleotide sequence: TGTGCCACCAGCAGGTGGCGGAACAATGAGCAGTTCTTC. Complete variable domain (other parts from reference TRBV15 and TRBJ2-1): DAMVIQNPRYQVTQFGKPVTLSCSQTLNHNVMYWYQQKSSQAPKLLFHYYDKDFNNEADTPDNFQSRRPNTSFCFLDIRSPGLGDTAMYLCATSRWRNNEQFFGPGTRLTVL.

This clone was observed a single time. The rearrangement uses TRBV19 and TRBJ2-1, with TRBD2 as a possible D gene (6 bases). Trimming stripped 8 bases from V and 9 bases from J, with 17 bases between. CDR3 size: 13 residues. Germline values: CDR1 LNHDA, CDR2 SQIVND (reference sequence). The CDR3 DNA reads TGTGCCAGTGATCTGGGTTTGGGGGGTGAGCAGTTCTTC. Protein product: CASDLGLGGEQFF.

V gene TRBV7-9 combines with J gene TRBJ1-1, with no clear D. The length of the CDR3 is 15 residues. V lost 5 bases, J lost 0 bases, and 13 bases lay in between. In germline, CDR1 is SEHNR, CDR2 FQNEAQ (reference sequence). The CDR3: CASSPTGNLNTEAFF. The DNA for the CDR3 is TGTGCCAGCAGCCCGACCGGGAACCTGAACACTGAAGCTTTCTTT.

This clone occurred once. The chain couples TRBV18 to TRBJ2-1; 13 bases map to TRBD2. Per the germline V gene, CDR1 is KGHSH and CDR2 is LQKENI. J lost 5 bases, V lost 5 bases, and 3 bases had no gene match. CDR3 length equals 15 residues. The CDR3 bases are TGTGCCAGCTCAAGGACTAGCGGGAGACACAATGAGCAGTTCTTC. Its protein product is CASSRTSGRHNEQFF.

The chain recombines TRBV11-1 with TRBJ2-7, with D possibly matching TRBD1 (6 bases). Germline V gene lookup returns CDR1 SGHAT and CDR2 FQDESV (reference sequence). V gave up 1 base and J gave up 2 bases, with 15 bases separating them. The CDR3 spans 16 residues. The CDR3 loop is CASSLVGGHLAYEQYF. CDR3 in DNA: TGTGCCAGCAGCTTAGTAGGGGGACACCTTGCCTACGAGCAGTACTTC.

The V gene is TRBV6-1, the J gene TRBJ2-3; 11 nucleotides align to TRBD2. This CDR3 contains 19 residues. CDR1 and CDR2 from the germline V gene are MNHNS and SASEGT. V trimming: 1 base; J trimming: 1 base; junction bases outside the gene matches: 10. CDR3 sequence: CASSEGLAGGFLGTDTQYF. The CDR3 DNA is TGTGCCAGCAGTGAAGGGCTAGCGGGAGGATTCCTGGGCACAGATACGCAGTATTTT.

The chain uses TRBV10-1 and TRBJ2-2, with D possibly matching TRBD2 (6 bases). The germline V and J ends were trimmed by 2 bases and 10 bases, with 20 bases remaining between them. The CDR3 is made up of 16 amino acids. CDR1 is WNHNN, CDR2 SYGVQD, per germline (reference sequence). CDR3 sequence reads: CASSEEIAAFGKELFF. The CDR3 region has the DNA TGCGCCAGCAGTGAGGAAATAGCGGCGTTCGGAAAGGAGCTGTTTTTT.

The chain has TRBV28 and TRBJ2-5, with D possibly being TRBD1 or TRBD2 (6 bases each). The CDR3 is 16 amino acids. Trimming left V 8 bases short and J 2 bases short, with 21 bases between. Per germline, CDR1 MDHEN and CDR2 SYDVKM. The CDR3 sequence: CASLDLGRTDQETQYF. The CDR3 DNA sequence: TGTGCCAGCTTGGATCTGGGGAGGACAGATCAAGAGACCCAGTACTTC.